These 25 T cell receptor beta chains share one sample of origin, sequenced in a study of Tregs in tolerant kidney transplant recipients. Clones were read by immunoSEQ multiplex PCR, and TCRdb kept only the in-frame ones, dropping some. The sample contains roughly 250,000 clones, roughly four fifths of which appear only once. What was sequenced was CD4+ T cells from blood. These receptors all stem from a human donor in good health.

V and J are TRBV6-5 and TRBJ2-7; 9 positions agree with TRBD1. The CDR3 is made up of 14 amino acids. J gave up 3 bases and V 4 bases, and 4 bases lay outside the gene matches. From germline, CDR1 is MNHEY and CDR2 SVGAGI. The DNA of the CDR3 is TGTGCCAGCAGTTTGACAGGGGGTATCTACGAGCAGTACTTC. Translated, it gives CASSLTGGIYEQYF.

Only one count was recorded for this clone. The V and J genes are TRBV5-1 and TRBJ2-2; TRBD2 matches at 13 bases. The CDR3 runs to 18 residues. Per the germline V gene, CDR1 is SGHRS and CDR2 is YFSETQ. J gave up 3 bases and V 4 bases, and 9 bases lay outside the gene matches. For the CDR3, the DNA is TGCGCCAGCAGCCCGACTACTAGCGGGAGGGGGCACACCGGGGAGCTGTTTTTT. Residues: CASSPTTSGRGHTGELFF.

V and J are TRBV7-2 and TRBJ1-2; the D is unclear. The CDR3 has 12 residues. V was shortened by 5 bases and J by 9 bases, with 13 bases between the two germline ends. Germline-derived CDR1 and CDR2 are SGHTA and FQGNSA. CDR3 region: CASSPSRSSYTF. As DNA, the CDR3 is TGTGCCAGCAGCCCCAGCCGGTCTAGCTACACCTTC. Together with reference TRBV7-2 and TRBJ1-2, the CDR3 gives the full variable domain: GAGVSQSPSNKVTEKGKDVELRCDPISGHTALYWYRQSLGQGLEFLIYFQGNSAPDKSGLPSDRFSAERTGGSVSTLTIQRTQQEDSAVYLCASSPSRSSYTFGSGTRLTVV.

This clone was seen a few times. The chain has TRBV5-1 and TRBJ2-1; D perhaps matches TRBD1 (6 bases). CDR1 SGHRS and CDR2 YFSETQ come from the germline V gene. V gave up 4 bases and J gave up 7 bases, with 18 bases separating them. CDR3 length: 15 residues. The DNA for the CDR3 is TGCGCCAGCAGCACACGACAGGCCGCTAAGAATGAGCAGTTCTTC. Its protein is CASSTRQAAKNEQFF.

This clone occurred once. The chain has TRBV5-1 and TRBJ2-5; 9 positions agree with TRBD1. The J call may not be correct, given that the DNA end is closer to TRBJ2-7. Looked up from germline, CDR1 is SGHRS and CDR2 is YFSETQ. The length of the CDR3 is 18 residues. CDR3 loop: CASSFEPGTGTPSYEQYF. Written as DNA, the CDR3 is TGCGCCAGCAGCTTCGAACCTGGGACAGGGACCCCGTCCTACGAGCAGTACTTC.

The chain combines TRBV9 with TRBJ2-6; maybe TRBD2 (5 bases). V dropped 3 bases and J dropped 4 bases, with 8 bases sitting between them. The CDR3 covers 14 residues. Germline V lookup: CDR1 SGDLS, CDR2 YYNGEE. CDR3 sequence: CASSAGRGANVLTF. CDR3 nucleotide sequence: TGTGCCAGCAGCGCGGGGAGAGGGGCCAACGTCCTGACTTTC.

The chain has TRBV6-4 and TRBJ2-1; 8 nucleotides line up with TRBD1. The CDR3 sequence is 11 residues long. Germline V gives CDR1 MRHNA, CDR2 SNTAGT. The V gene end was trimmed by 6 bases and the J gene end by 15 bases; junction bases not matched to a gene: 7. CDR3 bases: TGTGCCAGCAGAGAAGGGGACAGGCGGTTCTTC. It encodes CASREGDRRFF.

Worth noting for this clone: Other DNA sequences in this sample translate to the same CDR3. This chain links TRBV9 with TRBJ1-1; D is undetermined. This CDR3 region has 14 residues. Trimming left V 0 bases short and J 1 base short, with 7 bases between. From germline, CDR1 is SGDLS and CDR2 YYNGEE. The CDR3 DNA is TGTGCCAGCAGCGTAGGTGGTCAGAACACTGAAGCTTTCTTT. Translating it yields CASSVGGQNTEAFF.

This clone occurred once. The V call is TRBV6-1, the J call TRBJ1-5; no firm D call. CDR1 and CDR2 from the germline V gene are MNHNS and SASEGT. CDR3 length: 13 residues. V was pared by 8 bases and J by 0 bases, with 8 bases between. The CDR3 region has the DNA TGTGCCAGCGAACAAAATAGCAATCAGCCCCAGCATTTT. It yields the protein CASEQNSNQPQHF.

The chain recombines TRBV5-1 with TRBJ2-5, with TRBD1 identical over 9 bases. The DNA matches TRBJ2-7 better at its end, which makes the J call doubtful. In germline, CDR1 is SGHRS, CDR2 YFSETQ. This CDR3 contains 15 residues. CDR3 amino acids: CASSWAGQGNDEQYF. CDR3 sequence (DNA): TGCGCCAGCAGCTGGGCGGGACAGGGAAACGACGAGCAGTACTTC.

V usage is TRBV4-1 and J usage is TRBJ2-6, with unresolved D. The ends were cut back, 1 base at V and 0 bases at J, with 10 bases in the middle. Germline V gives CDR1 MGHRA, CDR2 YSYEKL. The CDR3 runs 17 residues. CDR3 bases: TGCGCCAGCAGCCAAGGGGGTGCAGTCTCTGGGGCCAACGTCCTGACTTTC. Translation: CASSQGGAVSGANVLTF.

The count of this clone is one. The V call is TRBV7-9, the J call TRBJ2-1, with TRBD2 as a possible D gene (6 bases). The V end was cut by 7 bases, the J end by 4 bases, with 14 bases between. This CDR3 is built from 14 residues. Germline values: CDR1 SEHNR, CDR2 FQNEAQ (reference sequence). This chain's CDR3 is CASNPGTPYNEQFF. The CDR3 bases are TGTGCCAGCAATCCCGGGACTCCGTACAATGAGCAGTTCTTC. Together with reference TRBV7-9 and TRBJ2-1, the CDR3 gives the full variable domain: DTGVSQNPRHKITKRGQNVTFRCDPISEHNRLYWYRQTLGQGPEFLTYFQNEAQLEKSRLLSDRFSAERPKGSFSTLEIQRTEQGDSAMYLCASNPGTPYNEQFFGPGTRLTVL.

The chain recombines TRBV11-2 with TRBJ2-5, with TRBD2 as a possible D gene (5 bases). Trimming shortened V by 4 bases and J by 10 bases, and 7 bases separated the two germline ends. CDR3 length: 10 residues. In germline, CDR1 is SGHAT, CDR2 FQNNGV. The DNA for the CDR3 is TGTGCCAGCAGCTCCGGGGACCAGTACTTC. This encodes CASSSGDQYF.

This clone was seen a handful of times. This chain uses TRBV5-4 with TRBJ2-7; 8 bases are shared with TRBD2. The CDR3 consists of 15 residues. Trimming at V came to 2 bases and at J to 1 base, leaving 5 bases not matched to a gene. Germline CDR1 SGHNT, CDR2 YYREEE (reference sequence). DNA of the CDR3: TGTGCCAGCAGCTTCTACACGGGGGGGTCCTACGAGCAGTACTTC. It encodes CASSFYTGGSYEQYF.

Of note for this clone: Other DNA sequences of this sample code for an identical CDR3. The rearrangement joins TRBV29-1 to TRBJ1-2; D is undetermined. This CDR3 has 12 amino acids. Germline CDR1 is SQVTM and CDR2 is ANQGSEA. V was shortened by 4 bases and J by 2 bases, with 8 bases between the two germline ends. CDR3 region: CSVGTANYGYTF. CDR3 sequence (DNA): TGCAGCGTTGGTACAGCGAACTATGGCTACACCTTC.

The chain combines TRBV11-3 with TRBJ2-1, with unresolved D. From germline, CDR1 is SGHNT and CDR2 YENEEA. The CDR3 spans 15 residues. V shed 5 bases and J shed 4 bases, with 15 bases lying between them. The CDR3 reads CASSLLGQPYNEQFF. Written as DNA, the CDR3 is TGTGCCAGCAGCCTACTTGGGCAACCGTACAATGAGCAGTTCTTC.

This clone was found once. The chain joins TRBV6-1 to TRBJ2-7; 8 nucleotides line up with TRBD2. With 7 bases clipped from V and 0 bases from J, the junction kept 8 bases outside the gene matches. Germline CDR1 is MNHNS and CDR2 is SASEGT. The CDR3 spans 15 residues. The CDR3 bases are TGTGCCAGCAAAGATCTCGGGAGGGGCTCCTACGAGCAGTACTTC. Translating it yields CASKDLGRGSYEQYF.

CDR3 in amino acids: CASSPETGVETQYF. The CDR3 region has the DNA TGTGCCAGCAGCCCTGAGACAGGGGTGGAGACCCAGTACTTC. The chain recombines TRBV6-6 with TRBJ2-5; 8 bases are a match to TRBD1. V lost 6 bases to trimming and J lost 5 bases; unmatched junction nucleotides: 8. The CDR3 runs 14 residues. Germline V gives CDR1 MNHNY, CDR2 SVGAGI (reference sequence).

CDR3 nucleotide sequence: TGCAGCGTTGGGGCCAGCTCCTACAATGAGCAGTTCTTC. Its translation: CSVGASSYNEQFF. V and J are TRBV29-1 and TRBJ2-1; D uncertain. With 4 bases removed from V and 0 bases from J, the gap between germline ends came to 7 bases. Germline V gene data show CDR1 as SQVTM and CDR2 as ANQGSEA. The CDR3 spans 13 residues.

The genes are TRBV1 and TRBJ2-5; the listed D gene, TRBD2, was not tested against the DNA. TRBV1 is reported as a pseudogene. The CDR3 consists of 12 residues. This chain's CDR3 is CTSTSLVETQYF. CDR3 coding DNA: TGCACCAGCACTAGCCTGGTAGAGACCCAGTACTTC.

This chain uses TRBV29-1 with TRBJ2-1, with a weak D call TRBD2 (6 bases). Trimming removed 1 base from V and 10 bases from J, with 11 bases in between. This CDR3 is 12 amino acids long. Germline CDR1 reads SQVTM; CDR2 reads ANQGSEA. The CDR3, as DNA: TGCAGCGTTGAAGTACCCGGACTAGAGCAGTTCTTC. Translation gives CSVEVPGLEQFF.

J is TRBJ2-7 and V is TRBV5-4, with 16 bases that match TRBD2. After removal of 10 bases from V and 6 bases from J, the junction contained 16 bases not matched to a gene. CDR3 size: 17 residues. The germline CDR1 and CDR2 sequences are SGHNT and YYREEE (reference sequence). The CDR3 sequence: CASRPGLAGGPLFEQYF. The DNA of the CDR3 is TGTGCCTCCAGACCGGGACTAGCGGGAGGGCCTCTTTTCGAGCAGTACTTC.

CDR3 in amino acids: CASSWDGQSNTEAFF. The CDR3 bases are TGTGCCAGCAGTTGGGACGGACAATCAAACACTGAAGCTTTCTTT. This chain connects TRBV27 to TRBJ1-1; weak D call: TRBD1 (5 bases). The CDR3 contains 15 residues. V was trimmed by 4 bases and J by 2 bases, leaving 14 bases between them. Germline assignment: CDR1 MNHEY and CDR2 SMNVEV (reference sequence).

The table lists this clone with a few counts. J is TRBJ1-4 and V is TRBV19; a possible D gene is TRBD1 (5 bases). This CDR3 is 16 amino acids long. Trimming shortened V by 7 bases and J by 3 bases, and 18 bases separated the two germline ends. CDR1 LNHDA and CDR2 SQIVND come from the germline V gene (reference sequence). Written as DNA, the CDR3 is TGTGCCAGTAAAACCCTCAGGGCGTCCGCTAATGAAAAACTGTTTTTT. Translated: CASKTLRASANEKLFF.

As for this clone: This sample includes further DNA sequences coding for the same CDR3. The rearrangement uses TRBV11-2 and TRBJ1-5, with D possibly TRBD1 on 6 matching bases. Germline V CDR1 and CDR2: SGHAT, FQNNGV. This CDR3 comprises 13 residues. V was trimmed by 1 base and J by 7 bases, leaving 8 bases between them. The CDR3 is CASSLGGGQPQHF. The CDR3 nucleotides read TGTGCCAGCAGCTTAGGAGGGGGGCAGCCCCAGCATTTT.